The 11 T cell receptor beta chains reported below all come from one sample, sequenced in a study of cytomegalovirus exposure and HLA in healthy donors. The PCR used 60 Vbeta and 13 Jbeta primers. Sequencing used immunoSEQ multiplex PCR; TCRdb keeps in-frame clones, though not all of them. The table includes approximately 180,000 clones, about 80% detected once. Sequencing was carried out using PBMCs. The receptor source for this set is a woman aged 40 to 50 in good health and CMV-seronegative.

This clone was seen a few times. Likely a read error: the CDR3 ends without its conserved phenylalanine or tryptophan. V and J are TRBV19 and TRBJ1-2, with D unresolved. CDR3 length: 13 residues. CDR1 is LNHDA, CDR2 SQIVND, per germline (reference sequence). Trimming stripped 5 bases from V and 5 bases from J, with 12 bases between. The CDR3 region is CASSRGQDYGYTL. For the CDR3, the DNA is TGTGCCAGTAGTCGGGGTCAGGATTATGGCTACACCCTC.

This chain uses TRBV11-3 with TRBJ1-2; D may be TRBD1 (6 bases). The CDR3 spans 12 residues. Trimming took off 2 bases at V and 8 bases at J, with 9 bases between the two ends. Looked up from germline, CDR1 is SGHNT and CDR2 is YENEEA. The CDR3 sequence: CASSLQGQGYTF. The CDR3 nucleotides read TGTGCCAGCAGCTTACAGGGGCAGGGCTACACCTTC. The full variable domain, completed using reference TRBV11-3 and TRBJ1-2, is EAGVVQSPRYKIIEKKQPVAFWCNPISGHNTLYWYLQNLGQGPELLIRYENEEAVDDSQLPKDRFSAERLKGVDSTLKIQPAELGDSAVYLCASSLQGQGYTFGSGTRLTVV.

This clone has more than one count but fewer than ten. The CDR3 DNA reads as TGTGCCAGCACCCTAGCAGCCAGCACTGAAGCTTTCTTT. It encodes CASTLAASTEAFF. The gene calls are TRBV6-5 and TRBJ1-1; D unclear. The V and J ends lost 7 bases and 4 bases respectively, with 13 bases between them. The CDR3 spans 13 residues. Germline CDR1 and CDR2: MNHEY and SVGAGI.

The chain uses TRBV18 and TRBJ1-5; weak D call: TRBD1 (5 bases). V lost 3 bases and J 4 bases, leaving 16 bases between the germline ends. CDR3 length: 16 residues. The germline gives CDR1 KGHSH, CDR2 LQKENI. CDR3 nucleotide sequence: TGTGCCAGCTCACCGAGTAATCCAGGGATTAATCAGCCCCAGCATTTT. This translates into CASSPSNPGINQPQHF.

This clone was detected only a few times. This sequence joins TRBV19 and TRBJ1-2, with 7 bases that match TRBD1. V shed 0 bases and J 0 bases; nucleotides not matched to a gene: 13. This CDR3 spans 19 amino acids. CDR1 is LNHDA and CDR2 is SQIVND in the germline V gene (reference sequence). The CDR3 protein is CASSIDLRGTVTANYGYTF. In DNA form, the CDR3 reads TGTGCCAGTAGTATAGATCTTAGGGGGACAGTCACAGCTAACTATGGCTACACCTTC.

This clone was counted a few times. This chain joins TRBV5-1 and TRBJ2-3; D is perhaps TRBD2 (6 bases). This CDR3 contains 15 residues. V was clipped by 5 bases and J by 0 bases, with 13 bases between them. Per germline, CDR1 SGHRS and CDR2 YFSETQ. The CDR3 DNA is TGCGCCAGCAGTCTAAGCGGGTCTAGCACAGATACGCAGTATTTT. This gives the protein CASSLSGSSTDTQYF.

The chain carries TRBV15 and TRBJ1-1, with D tentatively TRBD1 (5 bases). The V end was cut by 0 bases, the J end by 2 bases, with 7 bases between. Germline V CDR1 and CDR2: LNHNV, YYDKDF (reference sequence). This CDR3 has 14 residues. CDR3 DNA: TGTGCCACCAGCAGAGACGGGGGTAACACTGAAGCTTTCTTT. This translates into CATSRDGGNTEAFF.

As for this clone: Other DNA sequences in the sample encode the same CDR3. The chain employs TRBV19 and TRBJ1-5; D might be TRBD1 (5 bases). Germline V lookup: CDR1 LNHDA, CDR2 SQIVND (reference sequence). The CDR3 spans 16 residues. Trimming removed 9 bases at V and 0 bases at J, with 18 bases between. The CDR3 is CASSLSGGVSNQPQHF. In nucleotides, the CDR3 is TGTGCCAGCAGTCTTTCCGGGGGTGTTAGCAATCAGCCCCAGCATTTT.

This chain links TRBV6-6 with TRBJ2-3; 12 bases line up with TRBD1. CDR1 and CDR2 (germline): MNHNY, SVGAGI (reference sequence). J was trimmed by 8 bases and V by 0 bases; bases with no gene match: 6. The CDR3 totals 16 residues. The CDR3 reads CASSYSGGQGAGTQYF. In DNA, the CDR3 is TGTGCCAGCAGTTACTCGGGGGGACAGGGGGCAGGTACGCAGTATTTT.

Worth noting for this clone: Different DNA sequences within this sample yield the same CDR3. The chain carries TRBV14 and TRBJ2-6; a possible D gene is TRBD2 (5 bases). Germline V gene data show CDR1 as SGHDN and CDR2 as FVKESK. With 0 bases removed from V and 4 bases from J, the gap between germline ends came to 13 bases. This CDR3 is built from 17 residues. The CDR3 region has the DNA TGTGCCAGCAGCCAAGACCGTCGGAGGTGGGGGGCCAACGTCCTGACTTTC. Translated: CASSQDRRRWGANVLTF.

The chain is built from TRBV30 and TRBJ2-4; TRBD1 agrees at 9 bases. V gave up 4 bases and J gave up 7 bases; unmatched junction bases: 11. The CDR3 loop spans 15 amino acids. Germline V gene data show CDR1 as GTSNPN and CDR2 as SVGIG (reference sequence). CDR3 sequence reads: CAWTSGTGPWNIQYF. The CDR3 DNA follows: TGTGCCTGGACTAGTGGGACAGGGCCGTGGAACATTCAGTACTTC.